This paragraph covers one T cell receptor (beta chain) sequence. Per the study methods: Cell counts per sample came from amplifying reference gene primers. Libraries were prepared by immunoSEQ multiplex PCR; TCRdb keeps only in-frame clonotypes and omits some of them. The DNA was the basis for D and trimming; V, J and clone size are from that table. The repertoire has 100,000 to 150,000 clones, 70% to 90% of them found once; the top ten carry 2% to 2.5%. The data were taken from a study of blood T cell repertoires in COVID-19. Study in general: Sample material is recorded as cDNA or gDNA derived from T cells, B-cell-depleted T cells, or PBMCs.

J lost 3 bases, V lost 3 bases, and 6 bases had no gene match. The CDR3 is made up of 17 amino acids. Germline CDR1 and CDR2: SGHTA and FQGTGA. Sequencing was performed on peripheral blood. This sequence joins TRBV7-3 and TRBJ2-1, with 12 bases lining up with TRBD2. The receptor was isolated from a man in his 70s with active COVID-19. Written as DNA, the CDR3 is TGTGCCAGCAGCTTGACCAGACTAGCGGGAGACTACAATGAGCAGTTCTTC. It codes for CASSLTRLAGDYNEQFF.